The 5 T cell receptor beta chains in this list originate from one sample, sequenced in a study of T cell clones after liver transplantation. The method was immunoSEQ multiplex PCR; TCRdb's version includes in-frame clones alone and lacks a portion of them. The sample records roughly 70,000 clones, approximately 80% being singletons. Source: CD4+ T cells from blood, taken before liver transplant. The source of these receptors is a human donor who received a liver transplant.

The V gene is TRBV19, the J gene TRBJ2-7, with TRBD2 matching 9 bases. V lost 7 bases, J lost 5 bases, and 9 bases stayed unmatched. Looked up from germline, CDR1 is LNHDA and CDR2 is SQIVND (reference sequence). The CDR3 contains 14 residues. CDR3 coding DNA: TGTGCCAGTAAGACTAGCGGAAATTCGCACGAGCAGTACTTC. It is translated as CASKTSGNSHEQYF.

Written as DNA, the CDR3 is TGTGCCAGTAGTATAGAGGGATCAGGGGGCCTTCAGCCCCAGCATTTT. Translated, it gives CASSIEGSGGLQPQHF. This chain joins TRBV19 and TRBJ1-5; the match to TRBD1 covers 8 bases. The length of the CDR3 is 16 residues. Germline CDR1 is LNHDA and CDR2 is SQIVND (reference sequence). With 0 bases clipped from V and 6 bases from J, the junction kept 7 bases outside the gene matches.

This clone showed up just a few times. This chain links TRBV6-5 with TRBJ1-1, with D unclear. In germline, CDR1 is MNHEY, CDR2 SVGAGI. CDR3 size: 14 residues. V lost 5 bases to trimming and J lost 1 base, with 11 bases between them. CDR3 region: CASSPPTRNTEAFF. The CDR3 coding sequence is TGTGCCAGCAGTCCCCCTACCAGGAACACTGAAGCTTTCTTT.

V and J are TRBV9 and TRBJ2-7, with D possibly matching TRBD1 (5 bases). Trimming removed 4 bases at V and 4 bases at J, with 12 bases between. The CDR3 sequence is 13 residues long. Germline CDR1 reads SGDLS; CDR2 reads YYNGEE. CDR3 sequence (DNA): TGTGCCAGCAGCTCAGGACACCCATACGAGCAGTACTTC. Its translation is CASSSGHPYEQYF. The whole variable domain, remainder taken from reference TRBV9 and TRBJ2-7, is DSGVTQTPKHLITATGQRVTLRCSPRSGDLSVYWYQQSLDQGLQFLIQYYNGEERAKGNILERFSAQQFPDLHSELNLSSLELGDSALYFCASSSGHPYEQYFGPGTRLTVT.

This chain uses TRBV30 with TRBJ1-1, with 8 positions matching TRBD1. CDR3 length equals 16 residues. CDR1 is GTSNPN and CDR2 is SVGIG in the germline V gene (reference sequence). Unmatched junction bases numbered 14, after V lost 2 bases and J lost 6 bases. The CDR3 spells CAWSRVYRGSGSEAFF. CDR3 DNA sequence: TGTGCCTGGAGTCGAGTTTACAGGGGGTCGGGCTCTGAAGCTTTCTTT.